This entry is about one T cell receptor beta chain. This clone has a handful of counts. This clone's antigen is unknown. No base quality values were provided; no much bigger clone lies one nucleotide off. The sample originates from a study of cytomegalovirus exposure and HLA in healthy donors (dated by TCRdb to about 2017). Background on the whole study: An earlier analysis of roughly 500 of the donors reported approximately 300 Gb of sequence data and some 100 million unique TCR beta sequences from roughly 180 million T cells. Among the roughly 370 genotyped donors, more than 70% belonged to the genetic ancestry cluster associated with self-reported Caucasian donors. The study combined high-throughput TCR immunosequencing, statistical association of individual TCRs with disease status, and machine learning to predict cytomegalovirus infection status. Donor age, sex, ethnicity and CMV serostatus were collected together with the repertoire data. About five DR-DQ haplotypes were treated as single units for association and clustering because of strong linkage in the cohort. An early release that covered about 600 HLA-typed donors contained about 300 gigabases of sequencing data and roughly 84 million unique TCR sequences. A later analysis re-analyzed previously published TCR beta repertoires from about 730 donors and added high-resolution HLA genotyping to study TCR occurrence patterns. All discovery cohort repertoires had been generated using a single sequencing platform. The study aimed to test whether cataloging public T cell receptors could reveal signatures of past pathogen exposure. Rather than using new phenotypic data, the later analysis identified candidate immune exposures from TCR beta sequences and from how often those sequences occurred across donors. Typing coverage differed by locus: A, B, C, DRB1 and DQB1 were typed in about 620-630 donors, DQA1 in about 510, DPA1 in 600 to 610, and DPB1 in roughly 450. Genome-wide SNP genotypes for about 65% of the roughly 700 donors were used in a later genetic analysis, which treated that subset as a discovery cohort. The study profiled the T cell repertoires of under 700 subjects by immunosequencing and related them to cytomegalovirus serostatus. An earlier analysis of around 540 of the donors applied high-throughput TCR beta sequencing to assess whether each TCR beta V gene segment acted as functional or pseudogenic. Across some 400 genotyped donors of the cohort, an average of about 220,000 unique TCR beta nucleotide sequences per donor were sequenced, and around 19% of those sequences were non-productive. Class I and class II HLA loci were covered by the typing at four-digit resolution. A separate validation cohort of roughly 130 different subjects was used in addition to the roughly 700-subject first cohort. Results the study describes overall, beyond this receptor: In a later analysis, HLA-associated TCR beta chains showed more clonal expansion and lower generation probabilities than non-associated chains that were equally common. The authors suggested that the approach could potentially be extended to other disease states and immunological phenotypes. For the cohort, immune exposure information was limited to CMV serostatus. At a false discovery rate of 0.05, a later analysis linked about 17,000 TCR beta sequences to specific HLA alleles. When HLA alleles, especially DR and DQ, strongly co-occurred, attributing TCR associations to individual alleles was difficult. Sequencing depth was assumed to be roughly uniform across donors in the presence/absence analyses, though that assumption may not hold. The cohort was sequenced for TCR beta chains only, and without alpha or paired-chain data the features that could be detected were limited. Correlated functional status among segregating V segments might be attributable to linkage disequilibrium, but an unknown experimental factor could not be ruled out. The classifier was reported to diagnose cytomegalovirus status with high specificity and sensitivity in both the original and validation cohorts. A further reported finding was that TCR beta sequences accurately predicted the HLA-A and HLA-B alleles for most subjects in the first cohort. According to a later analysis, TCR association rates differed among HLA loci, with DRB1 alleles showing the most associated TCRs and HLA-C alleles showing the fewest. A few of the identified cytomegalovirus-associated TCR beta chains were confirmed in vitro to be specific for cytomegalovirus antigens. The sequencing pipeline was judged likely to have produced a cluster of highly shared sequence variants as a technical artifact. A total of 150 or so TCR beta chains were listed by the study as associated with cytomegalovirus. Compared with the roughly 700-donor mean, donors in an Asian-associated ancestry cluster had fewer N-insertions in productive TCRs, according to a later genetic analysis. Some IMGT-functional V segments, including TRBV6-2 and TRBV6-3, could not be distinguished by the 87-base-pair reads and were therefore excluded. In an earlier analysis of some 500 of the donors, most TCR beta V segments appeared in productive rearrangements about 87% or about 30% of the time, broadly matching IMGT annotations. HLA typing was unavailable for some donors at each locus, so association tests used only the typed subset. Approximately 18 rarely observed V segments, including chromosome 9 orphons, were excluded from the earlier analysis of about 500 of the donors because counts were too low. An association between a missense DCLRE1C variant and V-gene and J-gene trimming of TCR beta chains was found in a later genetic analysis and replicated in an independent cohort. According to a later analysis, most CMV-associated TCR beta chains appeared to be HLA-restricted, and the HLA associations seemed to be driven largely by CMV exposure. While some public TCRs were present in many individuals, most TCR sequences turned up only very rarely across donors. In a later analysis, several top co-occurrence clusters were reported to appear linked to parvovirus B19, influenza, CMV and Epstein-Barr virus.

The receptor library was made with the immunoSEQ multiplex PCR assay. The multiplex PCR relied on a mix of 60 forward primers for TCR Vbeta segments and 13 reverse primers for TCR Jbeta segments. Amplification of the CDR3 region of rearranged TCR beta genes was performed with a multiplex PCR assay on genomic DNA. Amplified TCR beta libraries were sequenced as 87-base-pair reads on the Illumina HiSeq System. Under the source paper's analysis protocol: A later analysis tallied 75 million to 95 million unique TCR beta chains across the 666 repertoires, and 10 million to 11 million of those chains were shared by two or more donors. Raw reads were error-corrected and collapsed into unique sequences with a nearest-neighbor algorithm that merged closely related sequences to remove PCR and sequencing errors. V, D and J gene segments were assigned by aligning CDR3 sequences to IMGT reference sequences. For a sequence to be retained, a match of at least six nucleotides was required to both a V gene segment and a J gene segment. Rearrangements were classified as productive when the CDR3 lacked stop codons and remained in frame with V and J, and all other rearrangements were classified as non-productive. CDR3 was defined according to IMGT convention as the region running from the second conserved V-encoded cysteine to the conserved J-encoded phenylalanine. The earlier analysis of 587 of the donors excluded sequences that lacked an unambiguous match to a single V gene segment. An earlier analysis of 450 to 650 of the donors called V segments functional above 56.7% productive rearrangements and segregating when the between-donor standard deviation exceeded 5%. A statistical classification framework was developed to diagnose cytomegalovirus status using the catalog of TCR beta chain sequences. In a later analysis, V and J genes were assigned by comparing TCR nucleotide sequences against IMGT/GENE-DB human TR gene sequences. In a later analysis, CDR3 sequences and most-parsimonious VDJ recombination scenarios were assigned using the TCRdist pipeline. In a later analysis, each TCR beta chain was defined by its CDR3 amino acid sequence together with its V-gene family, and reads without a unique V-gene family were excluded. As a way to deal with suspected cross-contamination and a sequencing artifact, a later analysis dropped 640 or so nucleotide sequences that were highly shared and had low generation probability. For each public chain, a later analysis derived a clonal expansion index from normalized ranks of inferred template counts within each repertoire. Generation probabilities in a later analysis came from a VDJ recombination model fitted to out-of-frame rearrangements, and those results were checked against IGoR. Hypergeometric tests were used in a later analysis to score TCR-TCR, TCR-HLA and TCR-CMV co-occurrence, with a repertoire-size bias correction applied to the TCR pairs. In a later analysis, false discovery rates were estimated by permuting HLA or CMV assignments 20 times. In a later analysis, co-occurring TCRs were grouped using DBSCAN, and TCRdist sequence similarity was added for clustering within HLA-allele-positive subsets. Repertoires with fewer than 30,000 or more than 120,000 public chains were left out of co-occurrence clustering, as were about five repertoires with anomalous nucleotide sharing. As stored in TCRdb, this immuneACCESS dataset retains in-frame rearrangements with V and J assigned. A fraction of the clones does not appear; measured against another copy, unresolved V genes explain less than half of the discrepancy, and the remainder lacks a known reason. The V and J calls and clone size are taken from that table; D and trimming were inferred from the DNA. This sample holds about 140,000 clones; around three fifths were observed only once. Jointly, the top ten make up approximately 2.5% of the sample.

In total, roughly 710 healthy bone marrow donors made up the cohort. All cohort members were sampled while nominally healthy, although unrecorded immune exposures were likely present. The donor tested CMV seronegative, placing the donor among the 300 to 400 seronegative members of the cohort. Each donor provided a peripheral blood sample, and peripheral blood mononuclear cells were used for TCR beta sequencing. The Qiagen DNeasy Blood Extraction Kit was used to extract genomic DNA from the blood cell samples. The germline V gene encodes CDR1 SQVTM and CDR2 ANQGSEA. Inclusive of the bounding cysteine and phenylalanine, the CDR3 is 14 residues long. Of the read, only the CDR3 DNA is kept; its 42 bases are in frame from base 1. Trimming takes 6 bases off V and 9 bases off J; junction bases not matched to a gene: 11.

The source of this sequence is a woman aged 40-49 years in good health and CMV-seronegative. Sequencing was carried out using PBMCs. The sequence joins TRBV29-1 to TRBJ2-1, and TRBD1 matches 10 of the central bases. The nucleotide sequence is TGCAGCGTCTCCCGGGACAGGGGATTTGGTGAGCAGTTCTTC. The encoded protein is CSVSRDRGFGEQFF.